These 19 T cell receptor beta chains came from one sample sequenced in a study of blood T cells in healthy people across ages. Using a J-beta primer mix together with a sample-barcoded 5' primer, a second PCR was run for roughly 7 to 12 cycles. Each CDR3 protein gets one entry after TCRdb re-called the 5' RACE reads with MiXCR. The sample lists 950,000 to 1,200,000 distinct CDR3 sequences, more than 30% occurring once. Input material: blood. The receptors here all came from a young man in good health.

This chain joins TRBV5-1 and TRBJ2-1, with TRBD2 identical over 14 bases. Trimming took 4 bases from V and 5 from J; bases not matched to a gene: 17. Per the germline V gene, CDR1 is SGHRS and CDR2 is YFSETQ. This CDR3 spans 20 amino acids. In DNA, the CDR3 is TGCGCCAGCAGCCCGGTGTTGGGACTAGCGGGAGTACTCCGAAACAATGAGCAGTTCTTC. Protein: CASSPVLGLAGVLRNNEQFF.

The chain couples TRBV28 to TRBJ2-4; D not certain. Between the trimmed V and J ends, which lost 6 bases and 8 bases, there was a span of 17 bases. The CDR3 runs to 14 residues. CDR1 MDHEN and CDR2 SYDVKM come from the germline V gene. CDR3 nucleotide sequence: TGTGCCAGCAGCATAGAGGCACCTGGGGACATTCAGTACTTC. Translating it yields CASSIEAPGDIQYF. Variable domain in full (rest from reference TRBV28 and TRBJ2-4): DVKVTQSSRYLVKRTGEKVFLECVQDMDHENMFWYRQDPGLGLRLIYFSYDVKMKEKGDIPEGYSVSREKKERFSLILESASTNQTSMYLCASSIEAPGDIQYFGAGTRLSVL.

There are a few counts of this clonotype. The V call is TRBV12-3 or TRBV12-4, the J call TRBJ1-2; D gene uncertain. V lost 2 bases, J lost 7 bases, and 11 bases lay in between. The length of the CDR3 is 13 residues. The CDR3, as DNA: TGTGCCAGCAGTTTAACTGCCCCCCGTGGCTACACCTTC. Translated: CASSLTAPRGYTF.

This chain connects TRBV7-9 to TRBJ1-5; no clear D. This CDR3 is built from 15 residues. The V end lost 5 bases, the J end lost 0 bases, and 11 bases lay between the germline ends. Germline V gene lookup returns CDR1 SEHNR and CDR2 FQNEAQ (reference sequence). CDR3 sequence (DNA): TGTGCCAGCAGCCCCCACGGGTTTAGCAATCAGCCCCAGCATTTT. Amino acid sequence: CASSPHGFSNQPQHF. Variable domain in full (rest from reference TRBV7-9 and TRBJ1-5): DTGVSQNPRHKITKRGQNVTFRCDPISEHNRLYWYRQTLGQGPEFLTYFQNEAQLEKSRLLSDRFSAERPKGSFSTLEIQRTEQGDSAMYLCASSPHGFSNQPQHFGDGTRLSIL.

The chain carries TRBV9 and TRBJ1-1, with a tentative D call TRBD1 (5 bases). CDR1 is SGDLS, CDR2 YYNGEE, per germline. The CDR3 has 15 amino acids. V was pared by 2 bases and J by 1 base, with 12 bases between. The CDR3 nucleotides read TGTGCCAGCAGCGTTAGTCCAGGGCCGAACACTGAAGCTTTCTTT. It encodes CASSVSPGPNTEAFF.

The rearrangement links TRBV9 to TRBJ1-2; D is uncertain. Germline V gene lookup returns CDR1 SGDLS and CDR2 YYNGEE. Trimming stripped 0 bases from V and 2 bases from J, with 8 bases between. The length of the CDR3 is 14 residues. CDR3 nucleotide sequence: TGTGCCAGCAGCGTAGGAATGGAAAACTATGGCTACACCTTC. Its translation: CASSVGMENYGYTF.

This rearrangement joins TRBV12-3 or TRBV12-4 to TRBJ1-2; 7 nucleotides line up with TRBD1. J lost 6 bases, V lost 1 base, and 5 bases had no gene match. The CDR3 is 14 amino acids. The CDR3 loop reads CASSLEGQLNGYTF. CDR3 DNA: TGTGCCAGCAGTTTAGAGGGACAGTTAAATGGCTACACCTTC.

A note on this clonotype: Relative to the germline gene, one junction end is altered; a read error may explain this. This chain uses TRBV4-1 with TRBJ1-2; maybe TRBD1 (5 bases). The CDR3 consists of 15 residues. CDR1 and CDR2 from the germline V gene are MGHRA and YSYEKL. DNA of the CDR3: TGCGCCAGCGGCCAAGGTGGGACCACTTCAGATGGCTACACCTTC. Amino acid sequence: CASGQGGTTSDGYTF.

V usage is TRBV14 and J usage is TRBJ2-1; D not certain. The J call may be mistaken, given a closer DNA end match to TRBJ2-7. Germline CDR1 is SGHDN and CDR2 is FVKESK. The CDR3 totals 17 residues. The CDR3 nucleotides read TGTGCCAGCAGCCGGTTCATCACATTGAGCTCCTACAATGAGCAGTACTTC. Its protein product is CASSRFITLSSYNEQYF.

To note about this clonotype: This is likely a read error, given that the CDR3 carries no conserved phenylalanine or tryptophan at its end. The chain uses TRBV10-3 and TRBJ2-3; D is uncertain. V dropped 0 bases and J dropped 10 bases, with 8 bases sitting between them. This CDR3 contains 12 residues. Looked up from germline, CDR1 is ENHRY and CDR2 is SYGVKD. Here the CDR3 reads CAISESPFPQYS. In DNA, the CDR3 is TGTGCCATCAGTGAGTCGCCATTCCCGCAGTATTCT.

For this clonotype: Sequence at one end of the junction differs from germline and may be a read error. The chain employs TRBV5-1 and TRBJ2-1, with TRBD2 identical over 9 bases. The CDR3 runs to 15 residues. The germline gives CDR1 SGHRS, CDR2 YFSETQ. The DNA of the CDR3 is TGCGCCAACAGCTTGGAAGTTAGCGGGGGCGGTGAGCAGTTCTTC. Residues: CANSLEVSGGGEQFF.

The rearrangement uses TRBV12-3 or TRBV12-4 and TRBJ2-7; D unresolved. The CDR3 covers 13 residues. With 5 bases removed from V and 6 bases from J, the gap between germline ends came to 14 bases. In DNA, the CDR3 is TGTGCCAGCAGTGTCCAAGCCGGCAGCGAGCAGTACTTC. Protein product: CASSVQAGSEQYF.

This clonotype was counted only a few times. This chain links TRBV5-5 with TRBJ2-7, with unresolved D. Germline assignment: CDR1 SGHKS and CDR2 YYEKEE (reference sequence). The CDR3 is 14 residues long. Trimming cost V 2 bases and J 3 bases, with 12 bases left between them. CDR3 in amino acids: CASSLGFGDYEQYF. The CDR3 DNA reads as TGTGCCAGCAGCTTAGGGTTTGGGGACTACGAGCAGTACTTC.

A word on this clonotype: A read error may be the cause here, since a much bigger clone is one base away. V and J are TRBV29-1 and TRBJ2-7, with unresolved D. The V end was cut by 4 bases, the J end by 0 bases, with 13 bases between. This CDR3 has 14 residues. Per germline, CDR1 SQVTM and CDR2 ANQGSEA. In DNA, the CDR3 is TGCAGCGTTGGCCTACAGTCTAACTCCTACGAGCAGTACTTC. Residues: CSVGLQSNSYEQYF.

This chain joins TRBV29-1 and TRBJ2-7; D is possibly TRBD1 (5 bases). CDR3 length equals 12 residues. Trimming took off 4 bases at V and 2 bases at J, with 9 bases between the two ends. Germline CDR1 is SQVTM and CDR2 is ANQGSEA. CDR3 sequence reads: CSVAGRAYEQYF. The CDR3 DNA follows: TGCAGCGTTGCCGGCAGGGCCTACGAGCAGTACTTC.

This clonotype was counted between two and nine times. This CDR3 is CASSVEGMGQPQHF. CDR3 DNA: TGTGCCAGCAGTGTGGAGGGTATGGGACAGCCCCAGCATTTT. The genes are TRBV2 and TRBJ1-5; D call uncertain. In germline, CDR1 is SNHLY, CDR2 FYNNEI. V lost 4 bases, J lost 7 bases, and 14 bases lay in between. The CDR3 consists of 14 residues.

This chain connects TRBV28 to TRBJ1-5, with D perhaps TRBD1 (5 bases). Trimming shortened V by 11 bases and J by 6 bases, and 11 bases separated the two germline ends. This CDR3 is built from 11 residues. From germline, CDR1 is MDHEN and CDR2 SYDVKM. The CDR3 coding sequence is TGTGCCCGCGGCGGGGGTCAGCCCCAGCATTTT. Protein sequence: CARGGGQPQHF.

This clonotype appeared many times. This chain joins TRBV4-3 and TRBJ2-4; 8 nucleotides line up with TRBD1. Trimming cost V 0 bases and J 3 bases; bases outside gene matches: 4. The CDR3 runs 16 residues. The germline CDR1 and CDR2 sequences are LGHNA and YSLEER. The CDR3, as DNA: TGCGCCAGCAGCCAAGATCTTGGGACAGGCAAAAACATTCAGTACTTC. It specifies CASSQDLGTGKNIQYF.

On this clonotype: Germline and junction disagree at one end, which may indicate a read error. The V and J genes are TRBV5-1 and TRBJ1-1; 7 nucleotides line up with TRBD1. The CDR3 runs 15 residues. Germline loops: CDR1 SGHRS, CDR2 YFSETQ. CDR3: CASSLTDREGTEAFF. The DNA for the CDR3 is TGCGCCAGCAGCTTGACCGACAGGGAGGGCACTGAGGCTTTCTTT. The variable domain in full, completed from reference TRBV5-1 and TRBJ1-1, reads KAGVTQTPRYLIKTRGQQVTLSCSPISGHRSVSWYQQTPGQGLQFLFEYFSETQRNKGNFPGRFSGRQFSNSRSEMNVSTLELGDSALYLCASSLTDREGTEAFFGQGTRLTVV.